This TCR beta chain is from a study of cytomegalovirus exposure and HLA in healthy donors. Both 60 Vbeta primers and 13 Jbeta primers went into the PCR. Clones were read by immunoSEQ multiplex PCR, and TCRdb kept only the in-frame ones, dropping some. The profile shows approximately 110,000 clones, about 68% of them singletons. This clone appeared once. Germline V gene sequence: CDR1 MNHEY, CDR2 SVGAGI. The CDR3 sequence is 15 residues long. Trimming took 5 bases from V and 5 from J, leaving 18 bases between them. The sequencing sample was made of PBMCs. V is TRBV6-5 and J is TRBJ2-5; TRBD2 might be the D (7 bases). This clonotype was sampled from a man aged 25 to 40 in good health and CMV-seropositive. The CDR3 bases are TGTGCCAGCAGTCCCGGGGGGCCGGTCGGGGAGACCCAGTACTTC. Protein sequence: CASSPGGPVGETQYF.